This T cell receptor beta chain appears in the sequencing data of a study of blood T cell repertoires in COVID-19. Germline V gene lookup returns CDR1 LGHDT and CDR2 YNNKEL (reference sequence). The CDR3 is 19 amino acids. V lost 1 base, J lost 9 bases, and 16 bases stayed unmatched. Sequencing used immunoSEQ multiplex PCR; TCRdb keeps in-frame clones, though not all of them. The sample has 100,000 to 150,000 clones, about 74% seen once. This chain joins TRBV3-1 (or the pseudogene TRBV3-2) and TRBJ2-3; 13 bases are a match to TRBD2. This TCR was sampled from a man at least 80 years old with COVID-19, enrolled during active disease. Material: peripheral blood. This CDR3 reads CASSQGWGLAGLGPPTQYF. DNA of the CDR3: TGTGCCAGCAGCCAAGGGTGGGGACTAGCGGGATTGGGTCCTCCAACGCAGTATTTT.